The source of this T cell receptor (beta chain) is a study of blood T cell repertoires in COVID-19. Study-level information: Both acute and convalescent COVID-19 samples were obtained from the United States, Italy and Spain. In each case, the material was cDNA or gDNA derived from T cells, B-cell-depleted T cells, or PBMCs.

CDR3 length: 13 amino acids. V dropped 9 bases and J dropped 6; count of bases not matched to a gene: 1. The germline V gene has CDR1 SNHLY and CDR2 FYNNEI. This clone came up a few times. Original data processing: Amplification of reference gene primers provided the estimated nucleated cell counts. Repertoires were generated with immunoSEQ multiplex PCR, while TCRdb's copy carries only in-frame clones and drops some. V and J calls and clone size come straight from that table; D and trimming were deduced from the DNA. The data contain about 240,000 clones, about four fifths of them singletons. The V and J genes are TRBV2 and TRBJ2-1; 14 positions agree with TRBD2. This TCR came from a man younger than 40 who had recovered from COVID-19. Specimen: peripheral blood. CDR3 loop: CARGTSGGNEQFF. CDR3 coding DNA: TGTGCCAGGGGGACTAGCGGGGGCAATGAGCAGTTCTTC.